This record looks at one T cell receptor (beta chain) sequence and its context. The antigen this receptor binds is unknown. No per-base quality is available; no much larger clone lies one base away. This sample stems from a study of tumour-infiltrating T cells in Burkitt lymphoma (TCRdb year 2020). For the wider study: When TCR repertoire data were correlated with clinical outcome, productive clonality turned out to predict both overall and progression-free survival, independent of established prognosticators, age at diagnosis among them.

CDR1 and CDR2 (SGHDN, FVKESK) derive from the germline V gene. The CDR3 covers 15 residues, taking in both the cysteine and the phenylalanine. Only the CDR3 DNA stays, 45 bases, in frame from base 1. The junction shows trimming of 4 bases on V and 8 bases on J, plus 18 bases between the germline ends. The library came from the immunoSEQ multiplex PCR assay. The table was pulled from immuneACCESS by TCRdb, which kept in-frame rearrangements only. Such tables lose some clones; where checked, under half of the loss comes from unresolved V genes, and the rest has no known cause. This sample comprises 7,700 or so clones, over 65% of them detected only once. Roughly 40% of the sample is taken by the ten largest.

Recombination linked TRBV14 to TRBJ1-3, with TRBD1 tentatively as D gene (6 bases match). The clonotype comes from a human donor with diffuse large B-cell lymphoma. The sequenced sample consisted of tumor tissue. The CDR3 corresponds to CASSPSWGQEDTIYF. The DNA sequence is as follows: TGTGCCAGCAGCCCTAGTTGGGGGCAAGAGGACACCATATATTTT.